The rows below give T cell receptor beta chains drawn from one sample of a study of cytomegalovirus exposure and HLA in healthy donors. Some clones are missing from TCRdb's copy, which holds only in-frame ones; the method was immunoSEQ multiplex PCR. The sample consists of about 200,000 clones, 75% to 85% of them appearing once. Sequencing was done on a sample of PBMCs. Source of these receptors: a girl under 18 in good health and CMV-seronegative. Each CDR3 is given with its conserved first and last residue. The order of the fields is clone size, D gene, V gene, J gene, CDR3 protein, CDR3 DNA. A D gene is named only where the DNA matches it firmly. Clone size is shown for a subset of rows, as once, few, many or a class of expanded clone.

abundance: -; d_gene: -; v_gene: TRBV5-1; j_gene: TRBJ1-2; CDR3aa: CASSTNRDRSYTF; CDR3nt: TGCGCCAGCAGCACTAACAGGGATAGAAGCTACACCTTC
abundance: -; d_gene: -; v_gene: TRBV7-9; j_gene: TRBJ2-7; CDR3aa: CASSLGGPGSVQYF; CDR3nt: TGTGCCAGCAGCTTAGGCGGTCCCGGTTCCGTGCAGTACTTC
abundance: -; d_gene: -; v_gene: TRBV5-1; j_gene: TRBJ2-1; CDR3aa: CASSLGGHSSYNEQFF; CDR3nt: TGCGCCAGCAGCTTGGGTGGGCATTCCTCCTACAATGAGCAGTTCTTC
abundance: -; d_gene: -; v_gene: TRBV5-4; j_gene: TRBJ1-2; CDR3aa: CASSSRTRGNYGYTF; CDR3nt: TGTGCCAGCAGCTCCCGGACCAGGGGAAACTATGGCTACACCTTC
abundance: -; d_gene: -; v_gene: TRBV28; j_gene: TRBJ1-2; CDR3aa: CASSTGQGIGYTF; CDR3nt: TGTGCCAGCAGCACCGGTCAGGGAATTGGCTACACCTTC
abundance: -; d_gene: -; v_gene: TRBV5-4; j_gene: TRBJ2-7; CDR3aa: CASSQDGNYEQYF; CDR3nt: TGTGCCAGCAGCCAGGACGGGAACTACGAGCAGTACTTC
abundance: -; d_gene: TRBD2; v_gene: TRBV5-1; j_gene: TRBJ2-5; CDR3aa: CASSALVAGGEETQYF; CDR3nt: TGCGCCAGCAGCGCTTTGGTAGCGGGAGGGGAAGAGACCCAGTACTTC
abundance: -; d_gene: -; v_gene: TRBV19; j_gene: TRBJ2-6; CDR3aa: CASKGTGTPSGANVLTF; CDR3nt: TGTGCCAGTAAAGGGACTGGGACCCCATCTGGGGCCAACGTCCTGACTTTC
abundance: -; d_gene: -; v_gene: TRBV7-9; j_gene: TRBJ2-3; CDR3aa: CASSWDILRDTQYF; CDR3nt: TGTGCCAGCAGCTGGGACATCCTCAGAGATACGCAGTATTTT
abundance: -; d_gene: TRBD1; v_gene: TRBV29-1; j_gene: TRBJ1-2; CDR3aa: CSIDNRGGYTF; CDR3nt: TGCAGCATAGACAACAGGGGGGGCTACACCTTC
abundance: -; d_gene: -; v_gene: TRBV6-5; j_gene: TRBJ2-7; CDR3aa: CASSPQMVVYEQYF; CDR3nt: TGTGCCAGCAGCCCCCAAATGGTAGTCTACGAGCAGTACTTC
abundance: few; d_gene: -; v_gene: TRBV25-1; j_gene: TRBJ1-1; CDR3aa: CASRGAGKSPMNTEAFF; CDR3nt: TGTGCCAGCAGGGGAGCAGGAAAGAGCCCAATGAACACTGAAGCTTTCTTT
abundance: once; d_gene: TRBD2; v_gene: TRBV5-6; j_gene: TRBJ2-7; CDR3aa: CASSFELAAYPSSYEQYF; CDR3nt: TGTGCCAGCAGCTTCGAACTAGCGGCCTACCCGAGCTCCTACGAGCAGTACTTC
abundance: -; d_gene: -; v_gene: TRBV27; j_gene: TRBJ1-4; CDR3aa: CASSQIQGSNEKLFF; CDR3nt: TGTGCCAGCAGTCAAATACAGGGCTCTAATGAAAAACTGTTTTTT
abundance: -; d_gene: -; v_gene: TRBV18; j_gene: TRBJ1-2; CDR3aa: CASSPSRGNLNYGYTF; CDR3nt: TGTGCCAGCTCACCATCGCGGGGGAATCTTAACTATGGCTACACCTTC
abundance: -; d_gene: -; v_gene: TRBV7-9; j_gene: TRBJ2-7; CDR3aa: CASSTGGGPYEQYF; CDR3nt: TGTGCCAGCAGCACCGGCGGAGGGCCCTACGAGCAGTACTTC
abundance: -; d_gene: TRBD1; v_gene: TRBV19; j_gene: TRBJ1-1; CDR3aa: CASSTQGVPGGIAFF; CDR3nt: TGTGCCAGTAGTACGCAGGGGGTGCCCGGGGGTATCGCTTTCTTT
abundance: -; d_gene: TRBD1; v_gene: TRBV5-6; j_gene: TRBJ1-5; CDR3aa: CASSLFERTGDNQPQHF; CDR3nt: TGTGCCAGCAGCTTATTCGAGCGGACAGGGGATAATCAGCCCCAGCATTTT
abundance: -; d_gene: TRBD1; v_gene: TRBV9; j_gene: TRBJ1-1; CDR3aa: CASTQGARDTEAFF; CDR3nt: TGTGCCAGCACCCAGGGGGCGCGGGACACTGAAGCTTTCTTT
abundance: -; d_gene: -; v_gene: TRBV27; j_gene: TRBJ1-6; CDR3aa: CASRLSSYNSPLHF; CDR3nt: TGTGCCAGCAGGTTGAGCTCCTATAATTCACCCCTCCACTTT
abundance: -; d_gene: TRBD2; v_gene: TRBV6-6; j_gene: TRBJ2-1; CDR3aa: CASMGLAGPAGEQFF; CDR3nt: TGTGCCAGCATGGGACTAGCGGGGCCAGCCGGTGAGCAGTTCTTC
abundance: -; d_gene: -; v_gene: TRBV10-1; j_gene: TRBJ2-1; CDR3aa: CASSARAEQFF; CDR3nt: TGCGCCAGCAGTGCCAGGGCCGAGCAGTTCTTC
abundance: -; d_gene: TRBD2; v_gene: TRBV6-5; j_gene: TRBJ2-1; CDR3aa: CASSYSRTSSYNEQFF; CDR3nt: TGTGCCAGCAGTTACTCCCGGACTAGTTCGTACAATGAGCAGTTCTTC
abundance: once; d_gene: -; v_gene: TRBV7-9; j_gene: TRBJ2-1; CDR3aa: CASSLRVNEQFF; CDR3nt: TGTGCCAGCAGCTTACGGGTGAATGAGCAGTTCTTC
abundance: -; d_gene: -; v_gene: TRBV28; j_gene: TRBJ2-7; CDR3aa: CASSSALFSGARNEQYF; CDR3nt: TGTGCCAGCAGTTCAGCCCTTTTCAGCGGCGCGCGGAACGAGCAGTACTTC
abundance: -; d_gene: -; v_gene: TRBV28; j_gene: TRBJ2-2; CDR3aa: CASSYGGSNTGELFF; CDR3nt: TGTGCCAGCAGTTACGGCGGATCGAACACCGGGGAGCTGTTTTTT
abundance: -; d_gene: -; v_gene: TRBV30; j_gene: TRBJ2-5; CDR3aa: CAWSLGASETQYF; CDR3nt: TGTGCCTGGAGTTTGGGGGCTAGCGAGACCCAGTACTTC
abundance: -; d_gene: TRBD1; v_gene: TRBV4-1; j_gene: TRBJ1-6; CDR3aa: CASSQGDRGGGNSPLHF; CDR3nt: TGCGCCAGCAGCCAAGGGGACAGGGGAGGCGGTAATTCACCCCTCCACTTT
abundance: -; d_gene: TRBD1; v_gene: TRBV13; j_gene: TRBJ2-7; CDR3aa: CASSFLQGAYEQYF; CDR3nt: TGTGCCAGCAGCTTCCTGCAGGGGGCCTACGAGCAGTACTTC
abundance: once; d_gene: -; v_gene: TRBV10-3; j_gene: TRBJ2-1; CDR3aa: CAISESWRTAEFF; CDR3nt: TGTGCCATCAGTGAGTCGTGGAGGACAGCGGAGTTCTTC
abundance: few; d_gene: -; v_gene: TRBV5-4; j_gene: TRBJ2-7; CDR3aa: CASSLGRDEQYF; CDR3nt: TGTGCCAGCAGCTTGGGCAGGGACGAGCAGTACTTC
abundance: -; d_gene: -; v_gene: TRBV15; j_gene: TRBJ2-7; CDR3aa: CATSDPGSYEQYF; CDR3nt: TGTGCCACCAGCGACCCGGGATCGTACGAGCAGTACTTC
abundance: -; d_gene: -; v_gene: TRBV19; j_gene: TRBJ2-7; CDR3aa: CASSIGRAYEQYF; CDR3nt: TGTGCCAGTAGTATAGGGCGGGCCTACGAGCAGTACTTC